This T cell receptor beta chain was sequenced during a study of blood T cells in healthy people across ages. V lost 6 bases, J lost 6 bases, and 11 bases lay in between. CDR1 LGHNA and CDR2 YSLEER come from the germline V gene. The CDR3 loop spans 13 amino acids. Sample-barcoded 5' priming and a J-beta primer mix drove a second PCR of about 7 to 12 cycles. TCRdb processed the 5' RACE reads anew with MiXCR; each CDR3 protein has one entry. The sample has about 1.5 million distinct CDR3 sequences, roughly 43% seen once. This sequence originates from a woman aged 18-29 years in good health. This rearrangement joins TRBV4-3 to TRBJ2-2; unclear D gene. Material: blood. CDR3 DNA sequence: TGCGCCAGCAGACTAACTAATTCCGGGGAGCTGTTTTTT. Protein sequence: CASRLTNSGELFF.